Following are 24 T cell receptor beta chains from one sample sequenced in a study of blood T cell repertoires in COVID-19. TCRdb's copy holds only in-frame clones and misses some; the assay was immunoSEQ multiplex PCR. The table has 140,000 or so clones, about 89% seen once. The sample consisted of peripheral blood. The receptors here all came from a man aged 50 or older who had recovered from COVID-19.

This clone has a single count. The chain carries TRBV7-2 and TRBJ2-7, with TRBD1 matching 7 bases. The V and J ends lost 5 bases and 6 bases, in that order; junction bases with no gene match: 13. The germline V gene encodes CDR1 SGHTA and CDR2 FQGNSA. The CDR3 has 15 amino acids. The CDR3 nucleotides read TGTGCCAGCAGCATGGGCCAGACAGGGACGGGCGAGCAGTACTTC. Its protein is CASSMGQTGTGEQYF. The complete variable domain, with remaining parts taken from reference TRBV7-2 and TRBJ2-7, reads GAGVSQSPSNKVTEKGKDVELRCDPISGHTALYWYRQSLGQGLEFLIYFQGNSAPDKSGLPSDRFSAERTGGSVSTLTIQRTQQEDSAVYLCASSMGQTGTGEQYFGPGTRLTVT.

This clone has a single count. The V call is TRBV2, the J call TRBJ2-2; 7 nucleotides agree with TRBD2. V was pared by 8 bases and J by 0 bases, with 9 bases of the junction left unmatched. Germline CDR1 is SNHLY and CDR2 is FYNNEI. The CDR3 has 16 residues. The CDR3 here is CASGPLAITNTGELFF. CDR3 nucleotides: TGTGCCAGCGGCCCACTAGCGATAACGAACACCGGGGAGCTGTTTTTT.

The chain recombines TRBV6-2 or TRBV6-3 with TRBJ1-4; D remains unclear. V gave up 5 bases and J gave up 0 bases, with 10 bases separating them. The CDR3 extends over 15 amino acids. Germline V gene lookup returns CDR1 MNHEY and CDR2 SVGEGT. The CDR3 region is CASSPNRATNEKLFF. The CDR3, as DNA: TGTGCCAGCAGTCCCAACAGAGCAACTAATGAAAAACTGTTTTTT.

This rearrangement joins TRBV3-1 (or the pseudogene TRBV3-2) to TRBJ2-3; unclear D gene. The CDR3 has 15 amino acids. V lost 2 bases, J lost 0 bases, and 9 bases lay in between. The germline CDR1 and CDR2 sequences are LGHDT and YNNKEL (reference sequence). CDR3 region: CASSQLAVSTDTQYF. The CDR3 bases are TGTGCCAGCAGCCAATTGGCGGTGAGCACAGATACGCAGTATTTT.

V usage is TRBV25-1 and J usage is TRBJ1-2; 11 bases are a match to TRBD1. The V segment lost 3 bases and the J segment 8 bases; nucleotides outside the gene matches: 8. The CDR3 spans 15 residues. Germline lookup yields CDR1 MGHDK and CDR2 SYGVNS. DNA for the CDR3: TGTGCCAGCAGTGAGATGGACAGGGGGCGAGGAGGCTACACCTTC. Translated, it gives CASSEMDRGRGGYTF.

This clone was seen a handful of times. This sequence joins TRBV4-1 and TRBJ2-1; D is unclear. The CDR3 totals 16 residues. Germline V gives CDR1 MGHRA, CDR2 YSYEKL. With 0 bases removed from V and 0 bases from J, the gap between germline ends came to 9 bases. CDR3 coding DNA: TGCGCCAGCAGCCAAGAGGCCCAAAGCTCCTACAATGAGCAGTTCTTC. This encodes CASSQEAQSSYNEQFF.

The chain carries TRBV30 and TRBJ1-1; D gene uncertain. The germline V gene encodes CDR1 GTSNPN and CDR2 SVGIG (reference sequence). Trimming took 3 bases from V and 5 from J, leaving 13 bases between them. The CDR3 extends over 13 amino acids. The CDR3 loop reads CAWSEIRGTEAFF. CDR3 nucleotide sequence: TGTGCCTGGAGCGAGATCCGAGGGACTGAAGCTTTCTTT.

The chain recombines TRBV29-1 with TRBJ1-1; D might be TRBD1 (6 bases). The length of the CDR3 is 13 residues. The germline V gene encodes CDR1 SQVTM and CDR2 ANQGSEA. Trimming took 3 bases from V and 4 from J, leaving 12 bases between them. In DNA, the CDR3 is TGCAGCGTTGACGGGGGGCTTGGCACTGAAGCTTTCTTT. Translating it yields CSVDGGLGTEAFF.

This chain uses TRBV5-1 with TRBJ2-2, with a weak D call TRBD1 (5 bases). This CDR3 has 15 amino acids. From germline, CDR1 is SGHRS and CDR2 YFSETQ. V was clipped by 3 bases and J by 0 bases, with 9 bases between them. The CDR3 here is CASSSDKANTGELFF. The CDR3 region has the DNA TGCGCCAGCAGCTCGGACAAAGCGAACACCGGGGAGCTGTTTTTT. The entire variable domain, with the rest obtained from reference TRBV5-1 and TRBJ2-2, is as follows: KAGVTQTPRYLIKTRGQQVTLSCSPISGHRSVSWYQQTPGQGLQFLFEYFSETQRNKGNFPGRFSGRQFSNSRSEMNVSTLELGDSALYLCASSSDKANTGELFFGEGSRLTVL.

This chain connects TRBV11-3 to TRBJ2-4, with D unresolved. Germline loops: CDR1 SGHNT, CDR2 YENEEA. The CDR3 is 13 residues long. V was cut by 1 base and J by 8 bases, with 9 bases left in between. The CDR3 is CASSLGDWDIQYF. The CDR3 region has the DNA TGTGCCAGCAGCTTAGGTGACTGGGACATTCAGTACTTC.

This chain uses TRBV29-1 with TRBJ2-1, with D tentatively TRBD2 (5 bases). The CDR3 has 16 residues. Germline loops: CDR1 SQVTM, CDR2 ANQGSEA. Trimming removed 4 bases at V and 0 bases at J, with 16 bases between. Here the CDR3 DNA reads TGCAGCGTTGTGGGTCTCGGGGAACTCTCCTACAATGAGCAGTTCTTC. Translation gives CSVVGLGELSYNEQFF.

V is TRBV15 and J is TRBJ2-1, with 7 bases matching TRBD2. CDR1 LNHNV and CDR2 YYDKDF come from the germline V gene (reference sequence). CDR3 length: 16 residues. The J segment lost 3 bases and the V segment lost 0 bases, leaving 5 bases of the junction unmatched. The CDR3 bases are TGTGCCACCAGCAGAGATATGGGGGGGGTCTACAATGAGCAGTTCTTC. This translates into CATSRDMGGVYNEQFF.

The sample holds one count of this clone. The chain joins TRBV3-1 (or the pseudogene TRBV3-2) to TRBJ1-2, with D possibly matching TRBD1 (5 bases). The V end lost 3 bases, the J end lost 8 bases, and 13 bases lay between the germline ends. CDR1 and CDR2 (germline): LGHDT, YNNKEL (reference sequence). The CDR3 totals 13 residues. The CDR3, as DNA: TGTGCCAGCAGCCAGGGGACTTGGAAGGGCTACACCTTC. Amino acids: CASSQGTWKGYTF.

The chain is built from TRBV24-1 and TRBJ1-1; D is ambiguous. Germline V gives CDR1 KGHDR, CDR2 SFDVKD. Between the trimmed V and J ends, which lost 2 bases and 12 bases, there was a span of 15 bases. The CDR3 covers 13 residues. The CDR3 region has the DNA TGTGCCACCAGTGATTGGGCTCCCGGGATGTCTTTCTTT. This gives the protein CATSDWAPGMSFF.

This chain connects TRBV11-2 to TRBJ2-5; 9 nucleotides match TRBD2. The ends lost 3 bases at V and 8 bases at J; junction bases unmatched: 16. Germline lookup yields CDR1 SGHAT and CDR2 FQNNGV. The CDR3 is made up of 17 amino acids. The CDR3 sequence: CASSFYGGPASGATQYF. The CDR3 DNA reads as TGTGCCAGCAGCTTTTACGGGGGACCAGCTAGCGGGGCCACCCAGTACTTC.

The chain joins TRBV7-2 to TRBJ1-2, with D unclear. V gave up 2 bases and J gave up 4 bases, with 8 bases separating them. CDR1 is SGHTA, CDR2 FQGNSA, per germline. This CDR3 comprises 13 residues. The CDR3 nucleotides are TGTGCCAGCAGCTTACAGGCCCTCTATGGCTACACCTTC. It specifies CASSLQALYGYTF.

The rearrangement uses TRBV7-2 and TRBJ2-2; D uncertain. From germline, CDR1 is SGHTA and CDR2 FQGNSA. The V end lost 5 bases, the J end lost 7 bases, and 8 bases lay between the germline ends. The CDR3 loop spans 12 amino acids. In DNA form, the CDR3 reads TGTGCCAGCAGCCCCGCGCTCGGGGAGCTGTTTTTT. This translates into CASSPALGELFF.

V is TRBV19 and J is TRBJ1-4, with 8 nucleotides matching TRBD1. Germline values: CDR1 LNHDA, CDR2 SQIVND (reference sequence). The trim removed 5 bases at V and 2 bases at J, leaving 7 bases unmatched. The CDR3 runs to 16 residues. The CDR3 spells CASSRTGSYTNEKLFF. The CDR3 bases are TGTGCCAGTAGTCGGACAGGGTCGTACACTAATGAAAAACTGTTTTTT.

The chain combines TRBV5-1 with TRBJ1-6; D may be TRBD1 (6 bases). CDR3 size: 13 residues. Germline-derived CDR1 and CDR2 are SGHRS and YFSETQ. V was clipped by 5 bases and J by 5 bases, with 8 bases between them. CDR3 nucleotide sequence: TGCGCCAGCAGTGAGGGGGATAATTCACCCCTCCACTTT. Protein sequence: CASSEGDNSPLHF.

This clone was observed once. The chain is built from TRBV6-5 and TRBJ2-7, with D possibly matching TRBD1 (6 bases). Germline V CDR1 and CDR2: MNHEY, SVGAGI. The CDR3 has 14 amino acids. Trimming removed 3 bases at V and 5 bases at J, with 14 bases between. The DNA of the CDR3 is TGTGCCAGCAGTTATAACAGGGCCGGCAACGAGCAGTACTTC. Translated, it gives CASSYNRAGNEQYF.

The chain uses TRBV7-2 and TRBJ2-7; 8 bases agree with TRBD2. This CDR3 comprises 16 residues. From germline, CDR1 is SGHTA and CDR2 FQGNSA. Trimming removed 5 bases from V and 2 bases from J; junction bases left unmatched: 11. The CDR3 loop is CASSPISGGPAYEQYF. The CDR3 nucleotides are TGTGCCAGCAGCCCCATATCGGGGGGGCCCGCCTACGAGCAGTACTTC.

V is TRBV6-4 and J is TRBJ1-2, with 9 bases lining up with TRBD1. Per the germline V gene, CDR1 is MRHNA and CDR2 is SNTAGT. This CDR3 contains 13 residues. J was trimmed by 7 bases and V by 8 bases; bases with no gene match: 8. The CDR3 DNA reads as TGTGCCAGCGGTCCCGGGACAGGGCTTGGCTACACCTTC. Translating it yields CASGPGTGLGYTF.

J is TRBJ2-7 and V is TRBV24-1; D is perhaps TRBD1 (6 bases). Trimming left V 4 bases short and J 3 bases short, with 12 bases between. Germline CDR1 reads KGHDR; CDR2 reads SFDVKD. This CDR3 is built from 14 residues. CDR3 in DNA: TGTGCCACCAGTGAGACAGGCCTTCACTACGAGCAGTACTTC. It yields the protein CATSETGLHYEQYF.

V is TRBV19 and J is TRBJ2-1; the match to TRBD2 covers 13 bases. Germline V gene data show CDR1 as LNHDA and CDR2 as SQIVND (reference sequence). The CDR3 sequence is 15 residues long. V was pared by 9 bases and J by 5 bases, with 7 bases of the junction left unmatched. The CDR3 region is CASHTGTSGDNEQFF. The CDR3 DNA is TGTGCCAGCCATACCGGGACTAGCGGGGACAATGAGCAGTTCTTC. Drawing the rest from reference TRBV19 and TRBJ2-1, the complete variable domain is DGGITQSPKYLFRKEGQNVTLSCEQNLNHDAMYWYRQDPGQGLRLIYYSQIVNDFQKGDIAEGYSVSREKKESFPLTVTSAQKNPTAFYLCASHTGTSGDNEQFFGPGTRLTVL.